This T cell receptor beta chain was sequenced during a study of lymphopenia after photon versus proton radiotherapy. Whole-study results and caveats: Photon-treated patients lost naive T cells and TCR diversity; proton-treated stayed stable. Post-nadir diversity loss with photons came from oligoclonal expansion, particularly CD8+ Temra cells.

The table came from immunoSEQ multiplex PCR; TCRdb's copy has only in-frame clones and leaves some out. The sample consists of around 29,000 clones, about 83% of them appearing once. The count of this clone is one. What it binds is unknown. Germline CDR1 and CDR2: SGHKS and YYEKEE (reference sequence). This CDR3 spans 16 amino acids. V shed 3 bases, J shed 2 bases, and the junction held 9 bases outside the gene matches. V usage is TRBV5-5 and J usage is TRBJ2-7; 9 nucleotides agree with TRBD2. The sample consisted of peripheral blood, taken from a patient treated with proton-based radiotherapy. The receptor was derived from a woman in her sixties or seventies with cholangiocarcinoma. Some clones in this sample may be carry-over from other donors' samples. CDR3 nucleotides: TGTGCCAGCAGCTCGGCAAAAGCGGGAGGCCCCTACGAGCAGTACTTC. Protein: CASSSAKAGGPYEQYF.